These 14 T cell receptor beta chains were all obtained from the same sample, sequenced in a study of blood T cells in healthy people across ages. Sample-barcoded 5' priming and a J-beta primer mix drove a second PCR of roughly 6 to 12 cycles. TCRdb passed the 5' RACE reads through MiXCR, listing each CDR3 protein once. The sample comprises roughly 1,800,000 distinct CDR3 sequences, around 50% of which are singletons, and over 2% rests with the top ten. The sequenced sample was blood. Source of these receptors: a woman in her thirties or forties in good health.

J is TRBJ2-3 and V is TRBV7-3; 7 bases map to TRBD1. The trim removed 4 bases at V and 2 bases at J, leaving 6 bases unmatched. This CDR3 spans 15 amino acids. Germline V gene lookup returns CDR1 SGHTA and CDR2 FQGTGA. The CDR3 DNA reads TGTGCCAGCAGCTCACAAGGGACAGACACAGATACGCAGTATTTT. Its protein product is CASSSQGTDTDTQYF.

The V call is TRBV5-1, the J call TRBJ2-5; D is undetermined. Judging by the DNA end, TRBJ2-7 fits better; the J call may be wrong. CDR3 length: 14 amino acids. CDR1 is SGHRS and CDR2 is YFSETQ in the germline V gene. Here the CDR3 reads CASSASLVGYEQYF. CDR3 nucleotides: TGCGCCAGCAGCGCCTCCCTGGTGGGGTACGAGCAGTACTTC.

The CDR3 coding sequence is TGTGCCACCAGCAGAGATATAAACAGCCCAGAGACCCAGTACTTC. Its translation: CATSRDINSPETQYF. This chain uses TRBV15 with TRBJ2-5; no clear D. CDR1 LNHNV and CDR2 YYDKDF come from the germline V gene (reference sequence). Between the trimmed V and J ends, which lost 0 bases and 4 bases, there was a span of 12 bases. The CDR3 covers 15 residues.

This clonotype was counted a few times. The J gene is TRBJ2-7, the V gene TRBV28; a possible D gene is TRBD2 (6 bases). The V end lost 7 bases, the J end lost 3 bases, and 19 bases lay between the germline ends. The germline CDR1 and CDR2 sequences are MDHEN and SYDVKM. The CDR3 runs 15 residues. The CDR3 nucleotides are TGTGCCAGCACCCCTCGGTCGGGGGACGGCTACGAGCAGTACTTC. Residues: CASTPRSGDGYEQYF.

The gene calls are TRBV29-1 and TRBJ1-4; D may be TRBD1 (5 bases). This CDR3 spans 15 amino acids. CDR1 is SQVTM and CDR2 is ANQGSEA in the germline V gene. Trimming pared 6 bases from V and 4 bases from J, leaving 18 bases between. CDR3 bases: TGCAGCGTACGGATCCAGGGAATCGGTAATGAAAAACTGTTTTTT. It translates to CSVRIQGIGNEKLFF.

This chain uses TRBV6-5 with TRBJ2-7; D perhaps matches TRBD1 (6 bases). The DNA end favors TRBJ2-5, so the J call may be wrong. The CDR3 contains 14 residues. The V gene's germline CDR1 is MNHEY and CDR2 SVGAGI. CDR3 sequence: CASSYSTDRETQYF. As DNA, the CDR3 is TGTGCCAGCAGTTACTCGACGGACAGAGAGACCCAGTACTTC.

The CDR3 bases are TGTGCCAGCAGCTTAGACAGAACCTTAGGTAGGGAGACCCAGTACTTC. Its translation is CASSLDRTLGRETQYF. The rearrangement uses TRBV7-2 and TRBJ2-5; no clear D. Looked up from germline, CDR1 is SGHTA and CDR2 is FQGNSA. Between the trimmed V and J ends, which lost 1 base and 5 bases, there was a span of 17 bases. The CDR3 totals 16 residues. The whole variable domain, remainder taken from reference TRBV7-2 and TRBJ2-5, is GAGVSQSPSNKVTEKGKDVELRCDPISGHTALYWYRQSLGQGLEFLIYFQGNSAPDKSGLPSDRFSAERTGGSVSTLTIQRTQQEDSAVYLCASSLDRTLGRETQYFGPGTRLLVL.

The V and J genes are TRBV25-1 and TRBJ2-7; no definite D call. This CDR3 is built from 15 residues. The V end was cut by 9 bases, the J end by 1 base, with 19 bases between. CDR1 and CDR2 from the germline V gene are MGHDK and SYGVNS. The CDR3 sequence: CASGVKVGFSYEQYF. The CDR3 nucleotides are TGTGCCAGTGGGGTTAAAGTGGGGTTTTCCTACGAGCAGTACTTC.

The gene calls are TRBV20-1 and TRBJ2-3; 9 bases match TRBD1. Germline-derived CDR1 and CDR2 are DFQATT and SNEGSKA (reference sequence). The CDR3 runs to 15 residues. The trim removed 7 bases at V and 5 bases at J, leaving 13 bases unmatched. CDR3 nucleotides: TGCAGTGAAGCGGTGCTAGTGGGACAGGGAGATACGCAGTATTTT. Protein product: CSEAVLVGQGDTQYF.

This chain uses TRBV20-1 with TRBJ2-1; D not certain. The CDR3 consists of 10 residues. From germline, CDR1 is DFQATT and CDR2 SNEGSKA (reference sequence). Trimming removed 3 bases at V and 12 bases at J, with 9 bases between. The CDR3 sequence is CSARTHAQFF. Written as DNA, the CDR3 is TGCAGTGCTAGGACTCACGCGCAGTTCTTC.

The CDR3: CASSLQGDNEQFF. CDR3 coding DNA: TGTGCCAGCAGCTTACAAGGAGACAATGAGCAGTTCTTC. The chain uses TRBV13 and TRBJ2-1; D is undetermined. V lost 2 bases, J lost 5 bases, and 7 bases lay in between. CDR1 and CDR2 (germline): PRHDT, FYEKMQ (reference sequence). CDR3 length equals 13 residues.

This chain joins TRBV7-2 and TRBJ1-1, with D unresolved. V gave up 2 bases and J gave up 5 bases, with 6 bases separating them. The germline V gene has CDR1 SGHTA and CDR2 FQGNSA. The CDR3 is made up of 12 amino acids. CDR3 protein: CASSLWKTEAFF. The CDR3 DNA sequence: TGTGCCAGCAGCTTATGGAAGACTGAAGCTTTCTTT.

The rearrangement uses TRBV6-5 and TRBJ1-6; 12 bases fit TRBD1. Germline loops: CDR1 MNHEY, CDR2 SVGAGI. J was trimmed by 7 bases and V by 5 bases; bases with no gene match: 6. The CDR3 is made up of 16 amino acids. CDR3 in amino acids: CASSPAGTGGNSPLHF. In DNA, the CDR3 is TGTGCCAGCAGTCCTGCTGGGACAGGGGGCAATTCACCCCTCCACTTT.

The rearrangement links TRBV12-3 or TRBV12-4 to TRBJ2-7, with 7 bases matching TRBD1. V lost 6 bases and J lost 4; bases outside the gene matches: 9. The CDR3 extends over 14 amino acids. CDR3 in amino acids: CASSHRGAEYEQYF. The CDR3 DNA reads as TGTGCCAGCAGCCACAGGGGCGCAGAGTACGAGCAGTACTTC.